The sequence of this T cell receptor (beta chain) was determined in a study of Ad26.COV2.S vaccination and SARS-CoV-2 variants. Turning to the study itself: Intramuscular Ad26.COV2.S at 5x10^10 or 1x10^11 viral particles.

Germline CDR1 ENHRY, CDR2 SYGVKD. The CDR3 totals 12 residues. Trimming shortened V by 6 bases and J by 0 bases, and 5 bases separated the two germline ends. Assay: immunoSEQ multiplex PCR; the TCRdb copy retains only in-frame clones and omits some. The data contain approximately 450,000 clones, 80% to 95% of them singletons. The treatment denotes: roughly 20 received Ad26.COV2.S at low or high dose, single or two shots; roughly 5 received placebo; per-sample allocation not given. The samples date from day 63 after the first vaccine or placebo injection. The sample was peripheral blood, taken in a trial of Ad26.COV2.S vaccine versus placebo. V is TRBV10-3 and J is TRBJ1-2; D call uncertain. The TCR was taken from a person between 18 and 65 years old who received the Ad26.COV2.S COVID-19 vaccine or a placebo. This CDR3 reads CAIRAANYGYTF. The CDR3 bases are TGTGCCATCAGGGCAGCTAACTATGGCTACACCTTC.